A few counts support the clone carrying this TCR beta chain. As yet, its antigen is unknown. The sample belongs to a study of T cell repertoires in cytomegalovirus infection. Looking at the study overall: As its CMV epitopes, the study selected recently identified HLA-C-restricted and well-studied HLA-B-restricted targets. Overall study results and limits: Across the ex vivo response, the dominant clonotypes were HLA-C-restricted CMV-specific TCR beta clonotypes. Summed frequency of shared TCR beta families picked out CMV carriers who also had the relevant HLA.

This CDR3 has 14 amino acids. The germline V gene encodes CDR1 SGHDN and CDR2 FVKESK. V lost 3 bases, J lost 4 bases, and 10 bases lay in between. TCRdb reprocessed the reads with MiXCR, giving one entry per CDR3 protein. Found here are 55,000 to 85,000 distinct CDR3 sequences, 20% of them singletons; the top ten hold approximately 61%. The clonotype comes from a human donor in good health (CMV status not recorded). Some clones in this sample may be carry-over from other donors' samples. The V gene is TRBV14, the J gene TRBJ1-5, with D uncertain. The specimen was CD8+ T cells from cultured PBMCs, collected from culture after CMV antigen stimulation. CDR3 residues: CASSQDTANQPQHF. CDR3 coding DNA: TGTGCCAGCAGCCAGGATACAGCGAATCAGCCCCAGCATTTT. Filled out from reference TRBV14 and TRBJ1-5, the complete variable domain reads EAGVTQFPSHSVIEKGQTVTLRCDPISGHDNLYWYRRVMGKEIKFLLHFVKESKQDESGMPNNRFLAERTGGTYSTLKVQPAELEDSGVYFCASSQDTANQPQHFGDGTRLSIL.